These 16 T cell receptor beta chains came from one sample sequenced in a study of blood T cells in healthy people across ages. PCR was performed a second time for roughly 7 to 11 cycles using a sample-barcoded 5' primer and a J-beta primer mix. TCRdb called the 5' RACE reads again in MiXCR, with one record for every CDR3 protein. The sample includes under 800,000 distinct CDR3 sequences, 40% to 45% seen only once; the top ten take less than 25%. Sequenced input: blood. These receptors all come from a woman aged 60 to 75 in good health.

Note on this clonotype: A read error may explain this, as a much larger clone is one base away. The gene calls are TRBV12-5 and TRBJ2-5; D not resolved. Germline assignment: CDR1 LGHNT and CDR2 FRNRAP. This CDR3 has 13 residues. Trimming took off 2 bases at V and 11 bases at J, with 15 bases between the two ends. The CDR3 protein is CASGLSSKLEQYF. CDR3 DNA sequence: TGTGCTAGTGGTTTGTCGTCCAAATTAGAGCAGTACTTC.

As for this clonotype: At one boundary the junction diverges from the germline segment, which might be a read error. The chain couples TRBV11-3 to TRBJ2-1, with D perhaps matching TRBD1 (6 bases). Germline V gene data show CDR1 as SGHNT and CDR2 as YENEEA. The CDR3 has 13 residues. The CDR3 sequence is CAGSLFVGGEQFF. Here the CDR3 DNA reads TGTGCCGGCAGCTTATTTGTAGGGGGTGAGCAGTTCTTC.

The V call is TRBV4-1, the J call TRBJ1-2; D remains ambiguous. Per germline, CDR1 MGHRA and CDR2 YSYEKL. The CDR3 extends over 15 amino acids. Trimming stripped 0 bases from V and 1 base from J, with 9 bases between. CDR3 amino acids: CASSQDRWDNYGYTF. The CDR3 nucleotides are TGCGCCAGCAGCCAAGATAGGTGGGATAACTATGGCTACACCTTC.

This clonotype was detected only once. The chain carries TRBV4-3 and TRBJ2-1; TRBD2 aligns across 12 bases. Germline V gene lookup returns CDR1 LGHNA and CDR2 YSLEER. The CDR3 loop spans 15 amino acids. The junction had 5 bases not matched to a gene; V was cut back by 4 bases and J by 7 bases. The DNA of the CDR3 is TGCGCCAGCAGCCCTTCTAGCGGGAGGGCTAATGAGCAGTTCTTC. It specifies CASSPSSGRANEQFF.

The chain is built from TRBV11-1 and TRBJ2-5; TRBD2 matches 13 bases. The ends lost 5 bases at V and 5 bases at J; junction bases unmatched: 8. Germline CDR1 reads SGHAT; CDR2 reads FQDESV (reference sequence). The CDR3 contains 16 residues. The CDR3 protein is CASSHGTSGEPETQYF. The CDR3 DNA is TGTGCCAGCAGCCATGGGACTAGCGGGGAACCGGAGACCCAGTACTTC.

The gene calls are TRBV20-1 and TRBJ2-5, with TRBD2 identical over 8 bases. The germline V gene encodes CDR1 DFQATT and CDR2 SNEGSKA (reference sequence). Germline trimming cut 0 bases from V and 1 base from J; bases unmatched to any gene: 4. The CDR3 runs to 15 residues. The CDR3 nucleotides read TGCAGTGCTAGAGATAGCGGGAAACCCCAAGAGACCCAGTACTTC. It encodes CSARDSGKPQETQYF.

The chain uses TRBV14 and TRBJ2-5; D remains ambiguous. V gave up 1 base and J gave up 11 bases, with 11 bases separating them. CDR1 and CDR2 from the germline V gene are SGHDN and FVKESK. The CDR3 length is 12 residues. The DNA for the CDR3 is TGTGCCAGCAGCCAAGTCCGAAATGAGCAGTACTTC. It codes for CASSQVRNEQYF.

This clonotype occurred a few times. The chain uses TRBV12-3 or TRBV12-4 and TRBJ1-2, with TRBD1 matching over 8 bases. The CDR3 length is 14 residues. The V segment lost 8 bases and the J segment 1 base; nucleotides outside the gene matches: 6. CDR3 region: CASENRGSNYGYTF. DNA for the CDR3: TGTGCCAGCGAGAACAGGGGGAGTAACTATGGCTACACCTTC.

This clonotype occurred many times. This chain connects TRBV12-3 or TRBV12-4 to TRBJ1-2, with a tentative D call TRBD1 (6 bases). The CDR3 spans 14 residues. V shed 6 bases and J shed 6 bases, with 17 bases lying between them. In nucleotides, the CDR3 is TGTGCCAGCAGGATCAGGGGAGGTTCGGATGGCTACACCTTC. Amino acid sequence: CASRIRGGSDGYTF.

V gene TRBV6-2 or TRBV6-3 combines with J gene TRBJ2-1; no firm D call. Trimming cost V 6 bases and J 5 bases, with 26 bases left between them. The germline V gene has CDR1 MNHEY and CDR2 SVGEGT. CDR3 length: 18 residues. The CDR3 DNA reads TGTGCCAGCAGCCACCCCCTCGTGAACACCAAATTTAACAATGAGCAGTTCTTC. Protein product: CASSHPLVNTKFNNEQFF.

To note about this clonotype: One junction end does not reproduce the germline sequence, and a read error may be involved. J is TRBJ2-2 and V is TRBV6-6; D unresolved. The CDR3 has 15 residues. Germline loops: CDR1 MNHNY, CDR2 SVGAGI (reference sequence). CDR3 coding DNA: TGTGCCGGCAGTTACGTGACATCCTACACCGGGGAGCTGTTTTTT. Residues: CAGSYVTSYTGELFF.

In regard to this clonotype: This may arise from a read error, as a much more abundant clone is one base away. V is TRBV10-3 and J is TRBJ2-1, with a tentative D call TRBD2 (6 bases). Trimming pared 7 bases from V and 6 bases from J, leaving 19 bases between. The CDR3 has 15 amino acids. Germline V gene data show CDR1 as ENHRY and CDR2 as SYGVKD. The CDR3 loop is CAIKPGRAGVNEQFF. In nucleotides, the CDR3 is TGTGCCATCAAGCCGGGACGAGCGGGCGTCAATGAGCAGTTCTTC.

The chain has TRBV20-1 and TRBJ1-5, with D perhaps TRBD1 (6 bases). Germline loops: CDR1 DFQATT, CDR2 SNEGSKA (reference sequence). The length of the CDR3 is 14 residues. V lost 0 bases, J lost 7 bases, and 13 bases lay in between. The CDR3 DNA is TGCAGTGCTAGAGAGCGGGGGGCTGAACAGCCCCAGCATTTT. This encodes CSARERGAEQPQHF.

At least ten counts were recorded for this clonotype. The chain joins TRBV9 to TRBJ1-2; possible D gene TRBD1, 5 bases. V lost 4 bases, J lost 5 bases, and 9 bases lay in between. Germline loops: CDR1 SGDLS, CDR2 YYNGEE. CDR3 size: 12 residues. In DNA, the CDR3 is TGTGCCAGCAGCCCCACAGGTTATGGCTACACCTTC. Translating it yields CASSPTGYGYTF.

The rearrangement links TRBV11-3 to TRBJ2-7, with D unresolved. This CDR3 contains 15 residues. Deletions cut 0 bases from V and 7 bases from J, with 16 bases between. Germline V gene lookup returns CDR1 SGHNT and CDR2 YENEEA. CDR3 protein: CASSLDDSRANEQYF. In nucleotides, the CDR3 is TGTGCCAGCAGCTTAGATGATTCCAGAGCCAATGAGCAGTACTTC.

CDR3 region: CASSPPPSNPSYEQYF. The CDR3 DNA reads TGTGCCAGCAGCCCCCCCCCGTCCAATCCCTCCTACGAGCAGTACTTC. The chain is built from TRBV7-8 and TRBJ2-7; D remains unclear. Germline values: CDR1 SGHVS, CDR2 FQNEAQ. CDR3 length: 16 residues. Trimming took 5 bases from V and 0 from J, leaving 17 bases between them. The full variable domain, with the rest looked up from reference TRBV7-8 and TRBJ2-7, is GAGVSQSPRYKVAKRGQDVALRCDPISGHVSLFWYQQALGQGPEFLTYFQNEAQLDKSGLPSDRFFAERPEGSVSTLKIQRTQQEDSAVYLCASSPPPSNPSYEQYFGPGTRLTVT.